This TCR beta chain emerged from a study of blood T cell repertoires in COVID-19. Turning to the study itself: PBMCs, B-cell-depleted T cells, or T cells provided the cDNA or gDNA that made up the material.

Participant-given clinical history determined each cohort assignment. The CDR3 is 14 residues long. Germline CDR1 is ENHRY and CDR2 is SYGVKD. The V segment lost 4 bases and the J segment 6 bases; nucleotides outside the gene matches: 4. Assay: immunoSEQ multiplex PCR; the TCRdb copy retains only in-frame clones and omits some. The sample includes 200,000 to 250,000 clones, more than 70% seen only once; the top ten take 7% to 8.5%. Sequencing input: PBMCs or T cells enriched from blood (not recorded which). The sequence was collected from a middle-aged woman with acute COVID-19. The rearrangement uses TRBV10-3 and TRBJ2-1, with 9 positions matching TRBD2. The DNA for the CDR3 is TGTGCCATCAGTGTGGGGACTAGCCCCAATGAGCAGTTCTTC. This gives the protein CAISVGTSPNEQFF.